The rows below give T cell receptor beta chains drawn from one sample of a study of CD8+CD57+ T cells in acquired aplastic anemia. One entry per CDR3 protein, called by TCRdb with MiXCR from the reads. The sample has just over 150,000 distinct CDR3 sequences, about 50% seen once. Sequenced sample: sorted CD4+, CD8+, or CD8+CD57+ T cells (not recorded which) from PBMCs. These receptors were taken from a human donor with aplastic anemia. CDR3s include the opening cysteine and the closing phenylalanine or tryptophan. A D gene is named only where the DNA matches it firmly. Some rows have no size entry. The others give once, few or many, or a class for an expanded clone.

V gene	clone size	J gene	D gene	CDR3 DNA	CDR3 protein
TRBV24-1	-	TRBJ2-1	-	TGTGCCACCAGGGGCTGGACAGAGTACAATGAGCAGTTCTTC	CATRGWTEYNEQFF
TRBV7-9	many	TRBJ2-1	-	TGTGCCAGCAGCTCAGGGTTGACCTACAATGAGCAGTTCTTC	CASSSGLTYNEQFF
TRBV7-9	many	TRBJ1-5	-	TGTGCCAGCAGCCTCGACAGTGAGTATCAGCCCCAGCATTTT	CASSLDSEYQPQHF
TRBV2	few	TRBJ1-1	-	TGTGCCAGTGGGCAGGGTGGCACTGAAGCTTTCTTT	CASGQGGTEAFF
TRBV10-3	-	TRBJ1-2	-	TGTGCCATCAGGTTCACGGGTGGAAGAGGCTACACCTTC	CAIRFTGGRGYTF
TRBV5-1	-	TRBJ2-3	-	TGCGCCAGCAGCCCCAGGACAGGCACAGATACGCAGTATTTT	CASSPRTGTDTQYF
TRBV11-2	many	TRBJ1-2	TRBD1	TGTGCCAGCAGCTCGGGACAGGGGGTATATGGCTACACCTTC	CASSSGQGVYGYTF
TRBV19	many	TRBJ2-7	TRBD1	TGTGCCAGTAGTATAGATACGGGACAGGGCGAGCAGTACTTC	CASSIDTGQGEQYF
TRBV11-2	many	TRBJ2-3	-	TGTGCCAGCAGCTCGAGGCCAGGGGAAGAAACTAGCACAGATACGCAGTATTTT	CASSSRPGEETSTDTQYF
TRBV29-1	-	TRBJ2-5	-	TGCAGCGTTGAAGGGACGAGGCCGGGTTCCGAGACCCAGTACTTC	CSVEGTRPGSETQYF
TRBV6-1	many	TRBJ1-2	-	TGTGCCACCTCGGCCAACTATGGCTACACCTTC	CATSANYGYTF
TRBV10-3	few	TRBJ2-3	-	TGTGCCATCAGTGATAAGGGGGTGGGCACAGATACGCAGTATTTT	CAISDKGVGTDTQYF
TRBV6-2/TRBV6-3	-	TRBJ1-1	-	TGTGCCAGCAGTTACTCTTGGGGGGATCCCCCTGAAGCTTTCTTT	CASSYSWGDPPEAFF